These T cell receptor beta chains were read from a single sample in a study of shared clonotypes between healthy human individuals. Here immunoSEQ multiplex PCR was the method, and the copy in TCRdb shows in-frame clones only, minus some. The repertoire holds 2.5 million or so clones, with approximately 92% as singletons. Sequenced: naive CD4+ T cells sorted from blood. The receptors derive from a man between 18 and 29 years old in good health. Both conserved end residues are part of each CDR3. The D gene is left open where the match is weak. Clone size is stated in some rows and not others, as once, few, many or a class when expanded.

d_call: TRBD2; j_call: TRBJ2-7; v_call: TRBV5-1; clone_size: .; cdr3_nt: TGCGCCAGCATGGCACTAGCGGGAGGTCCGGGCTACGAGCAGTACTTC; cdr3_aa: CASMALAGGPGYEQYF
d_call: .; j_call: TRBJ1-5; v_call: TRBV6-5; clone_size: .; cdr3_nt: TGTGCCAGCAGCGAGGCCTATAGCAATCAGCCCCAGCATTTT; cdr3_aa: CASSEAYSNQPQHF
d_call: .; j_call: TRBJ2-7; v_call: TRBV2; clone_size: once; cdr3_nt: TGTGCCAGCCACACCGACAGTGACTACGAGCAGTACTTC; cdr3_aa: CASHTDSDYEQYF
d_call: .; j_call: TRBJ1-2; v_call: TRBV28; clone_size: .; cdr3_nt: TGTGCCAGCAGCCCGAGTGGGGTCCCCCAGGTTGGCTACACCTTC; cdr3_aa: CASSPSGVPQVGYTF
d_call: .; j_call: TRBJ1-1; v_call: TRBV7-3; clone_size: .; cdr3_nt: TGTGCCAGCAGCTTTGGTATGAACACTGAAGCTTTCTTT; cdr3_aa: CASSFGMNTEAFF
d_call: TRBD2; j_call: TRBJ2-3; v_call: TRBV28; clone_size: .; cdr3_nt: TGTGCCAGCAGCACTAGCGGGCGGGGAGATACGCAGTATTTT; cdr3_aa: CASSTSGRGDTQYF
d_call: .; j_call: TRBJ1-1; v_call: TRBV6-6; clone_size: .; cdr3_nt: TGTGCCAGCAGTTACCCGCAGGGTGTTTTGGAAGCTTTCTTT; cdr3_aa: CASSYPQGVLEAFF
d_call: .; j_call: TRBJ1-2; v_call: TRBV5-4; clone_size: .; cdr3_nt: TGTGCCAGCAGCTTGGACGGCGTTAATGGCTACACCTTC; cdr3_aa: CASSLDGVNGYTF
d_call: .; j_call: TRBJ2-3; v_call: TRBV29-1; clone_size: .; cdr3_nt: TGCAGCGTTTTATTAGAGTCAGATACGCAGTATTTT; cdr3_aa: CSVLLESDTQYF
d_call: TRBD1; j_call: TRBJ2-7; v_call: TRBV19; clone_size: .; cdr3_nt: TGTGCCAGTAGTATTCAACAGGGGTACGAGCAGTACTTC; cdr3_aa: CASSIQQGYEQYF
d_call: .; j_call: TRBJ1-5; v_call: TRBV27; clone_size: .; cdr3_nt: TGTGCCAGCAGTTTATCGGGCCCCGGCAATCAGCCCCAGCATTTT; cdr3_aa: CASSLSGPGNQPQHF
d_call: TRBD2; j_call: TRBJ2-7; v_call: TRBV5-1; clone_size: .; cdr3_nt: TGCGCCAGCAGCAGGACTAGCACCTCCTCCTACGAGCAGTACTTC; cdr3_aa: CASSRTSTSSYEQYF
d_call: .; j_call: TRBJ1-6; v_call: TRBV30; clone_size: few; cdr3_nt: TGTGCCTGGACCACCCCCGGGGCTGGGGCCCTCCACTTT; cdr3_aa: CAWTTPGAGALHF
d_call: .; j_call: TRBJ2-5; v_call: TRBV18; clone_size: .; cdr3_nt: TGTGCCAGCTCACCAGGCAGGGAAGAGACCCAGTACTTC; cdr3_aa: CASSPGREETQYF
d_call: .; j_call: TRBJ2-2; v_call: TRBV2; clone_size: .; cdr3_nt: TGTGCCAGCAGTGAAGGGCGGAACACCGGGGAGCTGTTTTTT; cdr3_aa: CASSEGRNTGELFF
d_call: .; j_call: TRBJ2-7; v_call: TRBV5-1; clone_size: .; cdr3_nt: TGCGCCAGCAGCTCGGGAGACAGCACCGTTCACGAGCAGTACTTC; cdr3_aa: CASSSGDSTVHEQYF